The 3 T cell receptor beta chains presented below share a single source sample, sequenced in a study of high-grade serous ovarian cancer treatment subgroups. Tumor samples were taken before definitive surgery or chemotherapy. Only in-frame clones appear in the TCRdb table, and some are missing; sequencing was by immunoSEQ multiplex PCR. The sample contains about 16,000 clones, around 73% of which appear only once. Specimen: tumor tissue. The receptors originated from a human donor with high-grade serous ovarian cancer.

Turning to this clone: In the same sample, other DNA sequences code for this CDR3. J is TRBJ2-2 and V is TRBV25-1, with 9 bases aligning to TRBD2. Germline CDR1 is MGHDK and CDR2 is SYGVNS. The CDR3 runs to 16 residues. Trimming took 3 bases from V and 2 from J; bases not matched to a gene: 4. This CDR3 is CASSEGTSLNTGELFF. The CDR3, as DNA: TGTGCCAGCAGTGAGGGGACTAGCCTTAACACCGGGGAGCTGTTTTTT.

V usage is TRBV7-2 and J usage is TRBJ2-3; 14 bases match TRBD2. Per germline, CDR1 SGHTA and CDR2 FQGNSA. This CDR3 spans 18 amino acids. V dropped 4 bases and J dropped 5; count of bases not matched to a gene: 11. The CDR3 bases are TGTGCCAGCAGCTCGACTAGCGGGGGGGGAGGCTACCTAGATACGCAGTATTTT. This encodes CASSSTSGGGGYLDTQYF. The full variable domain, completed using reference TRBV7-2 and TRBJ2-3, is GAGVSQSPSNKVTEKGKDVELRCDPISGHTALYWYRQSLGQGLEFLIYFQGNSAPDKSGLPSDRFSAERTGGSVSTLTIQRTQQEDSAVYLCASSSTSGGGGYLDTQYFGPGTRLTVL.

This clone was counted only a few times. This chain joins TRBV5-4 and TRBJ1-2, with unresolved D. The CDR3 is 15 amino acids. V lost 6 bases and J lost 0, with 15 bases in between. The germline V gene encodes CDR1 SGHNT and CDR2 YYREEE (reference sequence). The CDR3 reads CASTPGTSANYGYTF. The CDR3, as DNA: TGTGCCAGCACCCCGGGTACCTCAGCTAACTATGGCTACACCTTC.